These T cell receptor beta chains were read from a single sample in a study of T cell responses to AZD1222 COVID-19 vaccine. Only in-frame clones appear in the TCRdb table, and some are missing; sequencing was by immunoSEQ multiplex PCR. The sample data list about 140,000 clones. Sequenced input: peripheral blood. These receptors were taken from an adult in good health. Each CDR3 is given with its conserved first and last residue. D genes are given only for firm matches.

j_gene | v_gene | d_gene | CDR3aa | CDR3nt
TRBJ2-3 | TRBV6-6 | . | CASSLLGTQYF | TGTGCCAGCAGCCTACTTGGTACGCAGTATTTT
TRBJ1-3 | TRBV23-1 | TRBD1 | CASSPTGDRGPNTIYF | TGCGCCAGCAGTCCCACAGGGGACCGCGGGCCAAACACCATATATTTT
TRBJ1-2 | TRBV27 | TRBD1 | CASSYTGGRSGNYGYTF | TGTGCCAGCAGTTATACAGGGGGCCGGTCCGGCAACTATGGCTACACCTTC
TRBJ1-5 | TRBV12-3/TRBV12-4 | . | CASSFHNQPQHF | TGTGCCAGCAGCTTCCACAATCAGCCCCAGCATTTT
TRBJ1-3 | TRBV7-4 | . | CASSLALEHRLPGNSGNTIYF | TGTGCCAGCAGCTTAGCGCTAGAGCACCGCCTCCCAGGAAACTCTGGAAACACCATATATTTT
TRBJ1-1 | TRBV20-1 | . | CSASNSPTEAFF | TGCAGTGCTAGTAACAGTCCTACTGAAGCTTTCTTT
TRBJ1-1 | TRBV29-1 | . | CSVAPRVFTEAFF | TGCAGCGTAGCCCCCAGAGTTTTCACTGAAGCTTTCTTT
TRBJ2-7 | TRBV7-2 | . | CASSPFGGQTYEQYF | TGTGCCAGCAGCCCTTTCGGCGGTCAAACCTACGAGCAGTACTTC
TRBJ1-6 | TRBV7-9 | . | CASSFAVNSPLHF | TGTGCCAGCAGCTTCGCGGTAAATTCACCCCTCCACTTT
TRBJ1-2 | TRBV9 | . | CASSVGSGSYGYTF | TGTGCCAGCAGCGTAGGTTCCGGCAGCTATGGCTACACCTTC
TRBJ1-2 | TRBV25-1 | . | CASREPGIDYGYTF | TGTGCCAGCAGAGAGCCGGGAATTGACTATGGCTACACCTTC
TRBJ1-2 | TRBV13 | TRBD1 | CASRTKGARSYGYTF | TGTGCCAGCAGGACAAAGGGGGCGCGGAGCTATGGCTACACCTTC
TRBJ2-2 | TRBV7-8 | TRBD1 | CASSSRTGGNTGELFF | TGTGCCAGCAGCTCGAGGACAGGAGGTAACACCGGGGAGCTGTTTTTT
TRBJ2-7 | TRBV19 | . | CASRTSESSYEQYF | TGTGCCAGTAGAACTTCTGAAAGCTCCTACGAGCAGTACTTC
TRBJ1-3 | TRBV7-2 | . | CASSLGGYGNTIYF | TGTGCCAGCAGCTTAGGCGGCTATGGAAACACCATATATTTT
TRBJ2-1 | TRBV12-3/TRBV12-4 | . | CASSLLDNNEQFF | TGTGCCAGCAGTTTACTAGATAACAATGAGCAGTTCTTC
TRBJ1-6 | TRBV4-1 | TRBD1 | CASSQRDSTNSPLHF | TGCGCCAGCAGCCAAAGGGACAGTACGAATTCACCCCTCCACTTT
TRBJ1-4 | TRBV27 | . | CASSLREGEKLFF | TGTGCCAGCAGTTTACGGGAGGGGGAAAAACTGTTTTTT
TRBJ2-5 | TRBV5-1 | TRBD1 | CASSGGQLQETQYF | TGCGCCAGCAGCGGGGGACAGCTCCAAGAGACCCAGTACTTC
TRBJ1-3 | TRBV19 | . | CASILGGSTSGNTIYF | TGTGCCAGTATACTGGGGGGCAGCACCTCTGGAAACACCATATATTTT
TRBJ1-1 | TRBV2 | . | CASSEEFRNTEAFF | TGTGCCAGCAGTGAAGAGTTTCGGAACACTGAAGCTTTCTTT
TRBJ2-6 | TRBV7-8 | . | CASSLTGSGANVLTF | TGTGCCAGCAGCTTAACAGGCTCTGGGGCCAACGTCCTGACTTTC
TRBJ1-4 | TRBV4-1 | . | CASSQSWGGINEKLFF | TGCGCCAGCAGCCAATCGTGGGGGGGGATAAATGAAAAACTGTTTTTT
TRBJ2-2 | TRBV5-1 | TRBD1 | CASSLGGQGAGELFF | TGCGCCAGCAGCTTGGGGGGACAGGGAGCCGGGGAGCTGTTTTTT
TRBJ2-1 | TRBV5-5 | . | CASSLDPSYNEQFF | TGTGCCAGCAGCTTGGATCCCTCCTACAATGAGCAGTTCTTC
TRBJ2-1 | TRBV30 | . | CAWSVGWTDNEQFF | TGTGCCTGGAGTGTTGGTTGGACAGACAATGAGCAGTTCTTC
TRBJ1-2 | TRBV28 | . | CASSPPGGQGYTF | TGTGCCAGCAGTCCCCCCGGGGGGCAAGGCTACACCTTC
TRBJ1-1 | TRBV10-3 | . | CAISEFNSMNTEAFF | TGTGCCATCAGTGAGTTTAACAGCATGAACACTGAAGCTTTCTTT
TRBJ2-3 | TRBV7-2 | . | CASSLAGGAGQDTQYF | TGTGCCAGCAGCTTAGCGGGGGGGGCCGGCCAAGATACGCAGTATTTT
TRBJ1-2 | TRBV5-8 | . | CASSVGVIGYTF | TGTGCCAGCAGCGTGGGAGTAATAGGCTACACCTTC
TRBJ1-1 | TRBV5-1 | . | CASSLDPGTNTEAFF | TGCGCCAGCAGCTTGGACCCGGGGACCAACACTGAAGCTTTCTTT
TRBJ2-2 | TRBV5-1 | . | CASSLPYTNTGELFF | TGCGCCAGCAGCTTGCCATATACGAACACCGGGGAGCTGTTTTTT
TRBJ1-5 | TRBV19 | TRBD1 | CASSGQGSQPQHF | TGTGCCAGTAGCGGACAGGGAAGTCAGCCCCAGCATTTT
TRBJ2-1 | TRBV6-5 | . | CASTGPGGGNEQFF | TGTGCCAGCACAGGGCCAGGGGGAGGCAATGAGCAGTTCTTC
TRBJ2-5 | TRBV5-6 | . | CASSRGETQYF | TGTGCCAGCAGCCGGGGGGAGACCCAGTACTTC
TRBJ1-1 | TRBV19 | TRBD1 | CASSKGTVNTEAFF | TGTGCCAGTAGTAAGGGGACAGTGAACACTGAAGCTTTCTTT
TRBJ1-1 | TRBV5-1 | . | CASSLNPFNTEAFF | TGCGCCAGCAGCTTGAACCCGTTTAACACTGAAGCTTTCTTT
TRBJ1-1 | TRBV19 | TRBD1 | CASTRGGTEAFF | TGTGCCAGTACCAGGGGGGGGACTGAAGCTTTCTTT
TRBJ1-1 | TRBV10-3 | . | CAISESSDSLAEAFF | TGTGCCATCAGTGAGTCTAGCGACTCCCTCGCTGAAGCTTTCTTT
TRBJ2-1 | TRBV28 | TRBD2 | CASSFPSGGYNEQFF | TGTGCCAGCAGTTTCCCTAGCGGGGGGTACAATGAGCAGTTCTTC
TRBJ2-3 | TRBV7-8 | TRBD2 | CASSWGLGGTDTQYF | TGTGCCAGCAGCTGGGGACTAGGAGGCACAGATACGCAGTATTTT
TRBJ1-3 | TRBV29-1 | . | CSVDTGTSGNTIYF | TGCAGCGTTGATACAGGGACCTCTGGAAACACCATATATTTT
TRBJ2-5 | TRBV7-6 | . | CASSPHRPRGLQETQYF | TGTGCCAGCAGCCCACACCGGCCCCGGGGGTTACAAGAGACCCAGTACTTC
TRBJ1-3 | TRBV25-1 | . | CASRGGLGSGNTIYF | TGTGCCAGCAGGGGGGGGTTAGGCTCTGGAAACACCATATATTTT
TRBJ1-2 | TRBV19 | TRBD1 | CASSPGQGHYGYTF | TGTGCCAGTAGCCCAGGACAGGGACACTATGGCTACACCTTC
TRBJ1-1 | TRBV13 | . | CASRPRPISDGEAFF | TGTGCCAGCAGACCCCGACCGATTTCTGACGGTGAAGCTTTCTTT
TRBJ2-1 | TRBV7-2 | TRBD2 | CASSLVAGGNNEQFF | TGTGCCAGCAGCTTAGTAGCGGGGGGAAACAATGAGCAGTTCTTC
TRBJ2-6 | TRBV6-2/TRBV6-3 | . | CASTPILLSWSGANVLTF | TGTGCCAGCACCCCGATTCTTTTAAGTTGGTCTGGGGCCAACGTCCTGACTTTC
TRBJ1-2 | TRBV5-6 | . | CASRPSGKGSYGYTF | TGTGCCAGCAGACCATCGGGGAAGGGGAGCTATGGCTACACCTTC
TRBJ1-2 | TRBV9 | . | CASSIHPGARDYGYTF | TGTGCCAGCAGCATTCACCCTGGGGCAAGGGACTATGGCTACACCTTC
TRBJ1-2 | TRBV18 | . | CASSPGAGVYGYTF | TGTGCCAGCTCACCCGGCGCAGGGGTCTATGGCTACACCTTC
TRBJ1-2 | TRBV19 | . | CASSIQGANYGYTF | TGTGCCAGTAGTATTCAAGGGGCTAACTATGGCTACACCTTC
TRBJ1-2 | TRBV28 | . | CASSEGGYGYTF | TGTGCCTCAAGTGAGGGGGGTTATGGCTACACCTTC
TRBJ2-2 | TRBV5-6 | TRBD1 | CASSSPGQGHRGAVF | TGTGCCAGCAGCTCGCCGGGACAGGGACACCGGGGAGCTGTTTTT
TRBJ1-5 | TRBV19 | . | CASSIDNQPQHF | TGTGCCAGTAGTATAGATAATCAGCCCCAGCATTTT